Each of the 25 T cell receptor beta chains below was sequenced from the same sample in a study of T cells in Graves' hyperthyroidism and ophthalmopathy. The source material, RNA transcripts, was used to amplify TCR beta CDR3 regions. RT-PCR in the first round (using the HTBI primer set) targeted the TCR CDR3. TCRdb processed the multiplex PCR reads anew with MiXCR; each CDR3 protein has one entry. The data show some 92,000 distinct CDR3 sequences, 35% to 45% seen once. The sample taken for sequencing was peripheral blood or thyroid tissue (not recorded which). The receptors come from a woman aged 25 to 45 with Graves' hyperthyroidism.

The V gene is TRBV7-2, the J gene TRBJ1-2; 7 positions match TRBD1. The length of the CDR3 is 16 residues. V lost 3 bases to trimming and J lost 0 bases; unmatched junction nucleotides: 7. CDR1 and CDR2 (germline): SGHTA, FQGNSA. The CDR3 sequence: CASSLGADRANYGYTF. The CDR3 region has the DNA TGTGCCAGCAGCTTGGGGGCAGACAGGGCTAACTATGGCTACACCTTC.

The rearrangement uses TRBV12-3 or TRBV12-4 and TRBJ1-5, with D perhaps TRBD1 (5 bases). This CDR3 comprises 13 residues. V was shortened by 7 bases and J by 5 bases, with 12 bases between the two germline ends. The CDR3 spells CASTRGGDQPQHF. CDR3 bases: TGTGCCAGCACCCGGGGGGGAGATCAGCCCCAGCATTTT.

This clonotype is judged medium-sized. The chain is built from TRBV7-2 and TRBJ2-7; 10 positions match TRBD2. Germline V CDR1 and CDR2: SGHTA, FQGNSA. The V segment lost 4 bases and the J segment 1 base; nucleotides outside the gene matches: 1. CDR3 length equals 14 residues. This CDR3 is CASSSLAGSYEQYF. The CDR3 DNA reads TGTGCCAGCAGCTCACTAGCGGGGTCCTACGAGCAGTACTTC.

In its sample, this clonotype was seen many times. The junction and the germline gene differ at one end; a read error may be behind it. This chain connects TRBV7-2 to TRBJ1-2, with 7 bases identical to TRBD1. Germline V lookup: CDR1 SGHTA, CDR2 FQGNSA. CDR3 length equals 16 residues. CDR3 nucleotide sequence: TGTGCCAGCAGCTCGCAGGGGGTGGGGGCTAAGTATGGCTACACCTTC. Translation: CASSSQGVGAKYGYTF. The full variable domain, completed using reference TRBV7-2 and TRBJ1-2, is GAGVSQSPSNKVTEKGKDVELRCDPISGHTALYWYRQSLGQGLEFLIYFQGNSAPDKSGLPSDRFSAERTGGSVSTLTIQRTQQEDSAVYLCASSSQGVGAKYGYTFGSGTRLTVV.

A word on this clonotype: A read error may explain this, as a much larger clone is one base away. This sequence joins TRBV7-9 and TRBJ1-1; the match to TRBD1 covers 9 bases. Losses at the gene ends were 6 bases for V and 6 bases for J; bases not matched to a gene: 11. CDR3 size: 15 residues. From germline, CDR1 is SEHNR and CDR2 FQNEAQ (reference sequence). CDR3 nucleotides: TGTGCCAGCAGTATCGCCGGGACAGGGTTCGCTGAAGCTTTCTTT. This encodes CASSIAGTGFAEAFF.

The chain employs TRBV30 and TRBJ1-3, with D unresolved. The CDR3 has 13 amino acids. CDR1 is GTSNPN and CDR2 is SVGIG in the germline V gene (reference sequence). V lost 1 base and J 4 bases, leaving 8 bases between the germline ends. For the CDR3, the DNA is TGTGCCTGGAGTGCCTCGGGGGGAAACACCATATATTTT. Translating it yields CAWSASGGNTIYF.

This chain uses TRBV20-1 with TRBJ1-1, with 7 bases fitting TRBD1. This CDR3 spans 13 amino acids. V dropped 1 base and J dropped 6; count of bases not matched to a gene: 5. Germline V gene sequence: CDR1 DFQATT, CDR2 SNEGSKA (reference sequence). CDR3 bases: TGCAGTGCTAGAGGGCAGGGGGGTTCTGAAGCTTTCTTT. Translation gives CSARGQGGSEAFF.

This clonotype came up many times. The chain links TRBV5-1 to TRBJ2-7, with TRBD2 matching 8 bases. The V gene end was trimmed by 2 bases and the J gene end by 5 bases; junction bases not matched to a gene: 9. Looked up from germline, CDR1 is SGHRS and CDR2 is YFSETQ. The CDR3 sequence is 15 residues long. The CDR3 sequence: CASSFHGGRFDEQYF. The CDR3 bases are TGCGCCAGCAGCTTCCATGGCGGGAGGTTTGACGAGCAGTACTTC.

On this clonotype: A read error may produce the germline difference seen at one junction end. The genes are TRBV28 and TRBJ1-1; D gene unclear. The CDR3 runs 12 residues. CDR1 is MDHEN, CDR2 SYDVKM, per germline. The CDR3 region has the DNA TGTGCCAGCAGTTTAAGGCAGACTGAAGCTCTCTTT. Translation gives CASSLRQTEALF.

The sample holds many counts of this clonotype. J is TRBJ2-5 and V is TRBV12-3 or TRBV12-4; TRBD2 might be the D (6 bases). The germline V and J ends were trimmed by 2 bases and 2 bases, with 9 bases remaining between them. This CDR3 is 14 amino acids long. Here the CDR3 DNA reads TGTGCCAGCAGTTTACGGCGGGGACAAGAGACCCAGTACTTC. Encoded protein: CASSLRRGQETQYF.

This clonotype was observed many times. The rearrangement uses TRBV20-1 and TRBJ1-4, with D uncertain. Germline V gene lookup returns CDR1 DFQATT and CDR2 SNEGSKA (reference sequence). The CDR3 extends over 13 amino acids. V was cut by 6 bases and J by 7 bases, with 15 bases left in between. The CDR3 loop reads CSARGANIEKLFF. In nucleotides, the CDR3 is TGCAGTGCCCGTGGAGCGAATATTGAAAAACTGTTTTTT.

A few counts support this clonotype. This sequence joins TRBV7-2 and TRBJ1-1, with D hard to call. In germline, CDR1 is SGHTA, CDR2 FQGNSA. V shed 6 bases and J shed 4 bases, with 18 bases lying between them. The CDR3 runs 15 residues. This chain's CDR3 is CASSLPPPGFTEAFF. The CDR3 nucleotides read TGTGCCAGCAGTTTGCCCCCCCCGGGGTTCACTGAAGCTTTCTTT.

This clonotype showed up many times. The chain has TRBV7-2 and TRBJ1-2; TRBD1 might be the D (5 bases). The germline V and J ends were trimmed by 3 bases and 4 bases, with 9 bases remaining between them. This CDR3 is 13 amino acids long. The germline gives CDR1 SGHTA, CDR2 FQGNSA. The CDR3: CASSLRGFYGYTF. CDR3 nucleotides: TGTGCCAGCAGCTTGCGGGGGTTCTATGGCTACACCTTC.

For this clonotype: No DNA is shown, since the ends of the CDR3 on it are uncertain; the CDR3 is the one TCRdb lists. The CDR3 sequence: CAISGDGSYEQYFGPGNGYTF. The chain links TRBV10-3 to TRBJ1-2; the D call TRBD1 from the table was never checked on the DNA. Ends included, the CDR3 has 21 residues. Germline CDR1 reads ENHRY; CDR2 reads SYGVKD.

A word on this clonotype: The conserved closing phenylalanine or tryptophan is absent in this CDR3, likely reflecting a read error. This sequence joins TRBV20-1 and TRBJ1-1; 7 bases are shared with TRBD1. Germline V lookup: CDR1 DFQATT, CDR2 SNEGSKA (reference sequence). The CDR3 totals 14 residues. V shed 3 bases and J 1 base; nucleotides not matched to a gene: 5. In DNA, the CDR3 is TGCAGTGCTAGGAAGGGACAGACGAACACTGAAGCTTTCCTT. This gives the protein CSARKGQTNTEAFL.

This clonotype has ten or more counts. This chain uses TRBV28 with TRBJ1-1, with D perhaps TRBD1 (5 bases). There are 14 residues in the CDR3. Germline lookup yields CDR1 MDHEN and CDR2 SYDVKM. V lost 6 bases to trimming and J lost 1 base, with 12 bases between them. As DNA, the CDR3 is TGTGCCAGCAGCCCCGGGACCGAGAACACTGAAGCTTTCTTT. Protein product: CASSPGTENTEAFF.

This clonotype is a singleton in its sample. The chain recombines TRBV15 with TRBJ1-1; the match to TRBD1 covers 8 bases. The length of the CDR3 is 14 residues. Trimming removed 1 base from V and 10 bases from J; junction bases left unmatched: 8. Germline V gene sequence: CDR1 LNHNV, CDR2 YYDKDF (reference sequence). The CDR3 coding sequence is TGTGCCACCAGCAGAGGAAACAGGGGGGTTGGAGCTTTCTTT. It encodes CATSRGNRGVGAFF. Together with reference TRBV15 and TRBJ1-1, the CDR3 gives the full variable domain: DAMVIQNPRYQVTQFGKPVTLSCSQTLNHNVMYWYQQKSSQAPKLLFHYYDKDFNNEADTPDNFQSRRPNTSFCFLDIRSPGLGDTAMYLCATSRGNRGVGAFFGQGTRLTVV.

The chain links TRBV28 to TRBJ1-5, with D possibly being TRBD1 (5 bases). In germline, CDR1 is MDHEN, CDR2 SYDVKM. Trimming took 2 bases from V and 2 from J, leaving 10 bases between them. This CDR3 has 15 amino acids. Here the CDR3 DNA reads TGTGCCAGCAGTTTACCGGGACGGGGCAATCAGCCCCAGCATTTT. Translated: CASSLPGRGNQPQHF.

The chain recombines TRBV7-9 with TRBJ1-5; TRBD1 agrees at 7 bases. The V segment lost 5 bases and the J segment 4 bases; nucleotides outside the gene matches: 11. CDR1 SEHNR and CDR2 FQNEAQ come from the germline V gene (reference sequence). The CDR3 totals 16 residues. The CDR3 nucleotides are TGTGCCAGCAGCGACCGGGACAGATCCTATAATCAGCCCCAGCATTTT. This translates into CASSDRDRSYNQPQHF.

By sample fraction, this clonotype is medium-sized. The V call is TRBV6-5, the J call TRBJ2-2; a possible D gene is TRBD1 (5 bases). Germline V gives CDR1 MNHEY, CDR2 SVGAGI. The CDR3 runs 14 residues. Trimming took 7 bases from V and 7 from J, leaving 16 bases between them. The CDR3 coding sequence is TGTGCCAGCACCCGGACACCACGTGGCGGGGAGCTGTTTTTT. Protein: CASTRTPRGGELFF.

V is TRBV10-3 and J is TRBJ2-3; TRBD1 matches at 10 bases. The length of the CDR3 is 14 residues. CDR1 ENHRY and CDR2 SYGVKD come from the germline V gene. Trimming removed 8 bases from V and 4 bases from J; junction bases left unmatched: 6. CDR3 region: CAIRVTGGADTQYF. DNA of the CDR3: TGTGCCATCCGGGTGACAGGGGGCGCAGATACGCAGTATTTT.

This clonotype has a handful of counts. Just one base apart from a much larger clone, this may be a read error. This chain connects TRBV9 to TRBJ2-7, with a possible D match to TRBD2 (5 bases). CDR1 SGDLS and CDR2 YYNGEE come from the germline V gene. The CDR3 runs 14 residues. Trimming removed 7 bases from V and 4 bases from J, with 18 bases in between. CDR3 bases: TGTGCCAGCGGCCCGACCGCCAGGACTTACGAGCAGTACTTC. This translates into CASGPTARTYEQYF.

This clonotype was seen more than once but under ten times. This rearrangement joins TRBV7-3 to TRBJ2-4, with 8 nucleotides matching TRBD2. CDR1 and CDR2 from the germline V gene are SGHTA and FQGTGA. The CDR3 extends over 20 amino acids. V was pared by 1 base and J by 1 base, with 15 bases of the junction left unmatched. The CDR3 sequence: CASSLRSGREWEGAKNIQYF. CDR3 DNA: TGTGCCAGCAGCTTAAGGAGCGGGAGAGAGTGGGAGGGGGCCAAAAACATTCAGTACTTC.

The V call is TRBV9, the J call TRBJ2-3; TRBD2 might be the D (6 bases). The CDR3 is 16 amino acids. V lost 0 bases to trimming and J lost 0 bases, with 11 bases between them. Germline lookup yields CDR1 SGDLS and CDR2 YYNGEE. The CDR3 DNA reads as TGTGCCAGCAGCGTAGGACTAGTGGGTAGCACAGATACGCAGTATTTT. As protein: CASSVGLVGSTDTQYF.

This clonotype was counted at least ten times. This sequence joins TRBV9 and TRBJ2-2; no clear D gene. Germline values: CDR1 SGDLS, CDR2 YYNGEE. The CDR3 runs to 13 residues. Trimming took 1 base from V and 5 from J, leaving 6 bases between them. The CDR3 here is CASSVKLTGELFF. The CDR3 DNA is TGTGCCAGCAGCGTAAAACTTACCGGGGAGCTGTTTTTT.